Below are 7 T cell receptor beta chains sequenced from a single sample in a study of blood T cell repertoires in COVID-19. The protocol was immunoSEQ multiplex PCR, while the TCRdb copy is restricted to in-frame clones and leaves out a portion. The sample contains roughly 310,000 clones, roughly nine tenths of which appear only once. The sequenced sample consisted of PBMCs or T cells enriched from blood (not recorded which). These receptor sequences come from a man between 60 and 75 years old who had recovered from COVID-19.

The V call is TRBV5-5, the J call TRBJ1-1, with D unresolved. The V gene lost 6 bases and the J gene lost 0 bases, with 12 bases spanning the gap. CDR3 length: 14 residues. From germline, CDR1 is SGHKS and CDR2 YYEKEE (reference sequence). CDR3: CASTENQMNTEAFF. DNA of the CDR3: TGTGCCAGCACCGAGAACCAAATGAACACTGAAGCTTTCTTT.

This chain joins TRBV6-5 and TRBJ2-5; tentative D call: TRBD1 (6 bases). CDR1 is MNHEY and CDR2 is SVGAGI in the germline V gene. The CDR3 is made up of 15 amino acids. The ends were cut back, 7 bases at V and 5 bases at J, with 20 bases in the middle. CDR3 sequence: CASKTQGVVAETQYF. The CDR3 bases are TGTGCCAGCAAGACACAGGGCGTCGTTGCGGAGACCCAGTACTTC.

The CDR3 nucleotides are TGTGCCAGCAGCCCTAGCGGGGGGGCGACCTACGAGCAGTACTTC. Its translation is CASSPSGGATYEQYF. The rearrangement uses TRBV2 and TRBJ2-7, with 12 positions matching TRBD2. The V and J ends lost 6 bases and 2 bases, in that order; junction bases with no gene match: 5. The germline V gene has CDR1 SNHLY and CDR2 FYNNEI. This CDR3 has 15 residues.

The CDR3 region is CASSQSHRTDSYEQYF. The CDR3 DNA is TGCGCCAGCAGCCAGAGCCACCGGACAGATTCCTACGAGCAGTACTTC. The V gene is TRBV4-3, the J gene TRBJ2-7; possibly TRBD1 for D (6 bases). V lost 3 bases, J lost 1 base, and 16 bases lay in between. The CDR3 loop spans 16 amino acids. In germline, CDR1 is LGHNA, CDR2 YSLEER.

This CDR3 reads CAISESLAGGDEQFF. The CDR3 bases are TGTGCCATCAGTGAGTCTTTAGCGGGGGGGGATGAGCAGTTCTTC. V and J are TRBV10-3 and TRBJ2-1; TRBD2 agrees at 11 bases. Germline loops: CDR1 ENHRY, CDR2 SYGVKD. V was pared by 0 bases and J by 8 bases, with 3 bases of the junction left unmatched. The CDR3 has 15 amino acids.

V and J are TRBV2 and TRBJ1-2; TRBD1 aligns across 8 bases. CDR3 length equals 13 residues. With 5 bases clipped from V and 8 bases from J, the junction kept 7 bases outside the gene matches. Germline loops: CDR1 SNHLY, CDR2 FYNNEI. The CDR3 loop reads CASSKDRAGGYTF. As DNA, the CDR3 is TGTGCCAGCAGTAAGGACAGGGCTGGCGGCTACACCTTC.

The chain has TRBV5-1 and TRBJ2-2; a possible D gene is TRBD2 (6 bases). The V and J ends lost 0 bases and 6 bases respectively, with 18 bases between them. This CDR3 is built from 17 residues. The V gene's germline CDR1 is SGHRS and CDR2 YFSETQ. Written as DNA, the CDR3 is TGCGCCAGCAGCTTGGCCTCTGCGGGACTTGATGCCGGGGAGCTGTTTTTT. Its protein is CASSLASAGLDAGELFF.